A single sample is the source of the 10 T cell receptor beta chains below, sequenced in a study of monozygotic twins with inflammatory bowel disease. TCRdb re-called the 5' RACE reads and shows each CDR3 protein once, DNA omitted. In total, the table holds hundreds of thousands of distinct CDR3 sequences. Sample: blood. These TCRs come from a human donor with ulcerative colitis or Crohn's disease, or a healthy co-twin of an affected twin (not recorded which).

This chain connects TRBV5-1 to TRBJ2-5. Germline CDR1 reads SGHRS; CDR2 reads YFSETQ. The CDR3 covers 12 residues. CDR3 region: CASRQGQETQYF.

The rearrangement links TRBV5-1 to TRBJ1-1; absent DNA, TCRdb's TRBD1 call cannot be checked. Germline lookup yields CDR1 SGHRS and CDR2 YFSETQ. The CDR3 runs 16 residues. The CDR3: CASSPGSRSMNTEAFF.

V is TRBV5-1 and J is TRBJ1-1. The CDR3 sequence is 14 residues long. The germline gives CDR1 SGHRS, CDR2 YFSETQ. The CDR3 spells CASSFDQTGTEAFF.

The chain carries TRBV20-1 and TRBJ2-5; TCRdb outputs TRBD2, but without DNA this stays unchecked. The CDR3 consists of 13 residues. The germline gives CDR1 DFQATT, CDR2 SNEGSKA (reference sequence). The chain's CDR3 is CSAFSGGKETQYF.

The chain employs TRBV20-1 and TRBJ1-5; TCRdb picks TRBD1, but there is no DNA to check that call. Germline assignment: CDR1 DFQATT and CDR2 SNEGSKA (reference sequence). The CDR3 covers 12 residues. CDR3 amino acids: CSATQGTQPQHF.

The chain carries TRBV28 and TRBJ1-6; the D call from TCRdb, TRBD1, cannot be confirmed without DNA. The CDR3 spans 15 residues. The germline V gene encodes CDR1 MDHEN and CDR2 SYDVKM. CDR3: CASKGGSSYNSPLHF. Supplemented by reference TRBV28 and TRBJ1-6, the full variable domain reads DVKVTQSSRYLVKRTGEKVFLECVQDMDHENMFWYRQDPGLGLRLIYFSYDVKMKEKGDIPEGYSVSREKKERFSLILESASTNQTSMYLCASKGGSSYNSPLHFGNGTRLTVT.

The V gene is TRBV6-2 or TRBV6-3, the J gene TRBJ1-1; TCRdb lists TRBD1, though no DNA is available to test this call. The CDR3 has 15 residues. From germline, CDR1 is MNHEY and CDR2 SVGEGT. The CDR3 here is CASSKPGTGATEAFF.

This chain links TRBV6-5 with TRBJ2-3. The CDR3 extends over 16 amino acids. Germline CDR1 reads MNHEY; CDR2 reads SVGAGI. The CDR3 spells CASSYSGSTSTDTQYF.

The chain couples TRBV29-1 to TRBJ1-2; the D gene TCRdb calls, TRBD1, cannot be checked with no DNA. The germline gives CDR1 SQVTM, CDR2 ANQGSEA. The CDR3 spans 12 residues. This CDR3 reads CSVEAPPYGYTF.

Here the CDR3 reads CASSGLRQSYEQYF. The V and J genes are TRBV6-2 or TRBV6-3 and TRBJ2-7; TCRdb's D call of TRBD1 is untestable without DNA. This CDR3 is 14 amino acids long. Germline assignment: CDR1 MNHEY and CDR2 SVGEGT.